Shown below are 26 T cell receptor beta chains from a single sample sequenced in a study of blood T cell repertoires in COVID-19. Data came from immunoSEQ multiplex PCR; TCRdb stores just in-frame clones and leaves some out. The profile shows 240,000 or so clones, roughly 91% of them singletons. Sequenced: PBMCs or T cells enriched from blood (not recorded which). These receptor sequences come from a man aged 35 to 55 who had recovered from COVID-19.

This sequence joins TRBV28 and TRBJ1-4; TRBD1 matches at 7 bases. Germline CDR1 and CDR2: MDHEN and SYDVKM. Trimming removed 6 bases from V and 8 bases from J; junction bases left unmatched: 9. CDR3 length: 14 amino acids. The CDR3 protein is CASSNRQGREKLFF. The CDR3, as DNA: TGTGCCAGCAGCAATCGACAGGGCCGAGAAAAACTGTTTTTT. Looking up the rest from reference TRBV28 and TRBJ1-4 gives the full variable domain: DVKVTQSSRYLVKRTGEKVFLECVQDMDHENMFWYRQDPGLGLRLIYFSYDVKMKEKGDIPEGYSVSREKKERFSLILESASTNQTSMYLCASSNRQGREKLFFGSGTQLSVL.

The chain uses TRBV4-1 and TRBJ2-7; maybe TRBD2 (6 bases). CDR1 and CDR2 (germline): MGHRA, YSYEKL. The CDR3 has 16 amino acids. Trimming took off 1 base at V and 0 bases at J, with 13 bases between the two ends. As DNA, the CDR3 is TGCGCCAGCAGCCAAGTCACGGCGGGGAGCTCCTACGAGCAGTACTTC. Protein sequence: CASSQVTAGSSYEQYF.

This chain links TRBV5-1 with TRBJ2-1; 7 bases align to TRBD2. The CDR3 runs 12 residues. Germline CDR1 reads SGHRS; CDR2 reads YFSETQ. V trimming: 0 bases; J trimming: 12 bases; junction bases outside the gene matches: 3. The CDR3 loop is CASSLDGEGQFF. In nucleotides, the CDR3 is TGCGCCAGCAGCTTGGACGGGGAGGGGCAGTTCTTC.

The chain couples TRBV28 to TRBJ2-2, with D possibly being TRBD1 (5 bases). This CDR3 has 13 amino acids. Trimming stripped 5 bases from V and 17 bases from J, with 21 bases between. The germline gives CDR1 MDHEN, CDR2 SYDVKM. The CDR3 loop is CASSTDQGPPRFF. CDR3 DNA sequence: TGTGCCAGCAGTACGGACCAGGGCCCACCTAGATTTTTT.

This rearrangement joins TRBV5-1 to TRBJ1-4; 10 bases align to TRBD1. Germline CDR1 and CDR2: SGHRS and YFSETQ. Germline trimming cut 4 bases from V and 5 bases from J; bases unmatched to any gene: 8. This CDR3 comprises 16 residues. The DNA for the CDR3 is TGCGCCAGCAGCGTCGCGACAGGGGGCGCGAATGAAAAACTGTTTTTT. The encoded protein is CASSVATGGANEKLFF.

The J gene is TRBJ2-5, the V gene TRBV4-2, with no clear D. V was clipped by 1 base and J by 0 bases, with 6 bases between them. The germline V gene has CDR1 LGHNA and CDR2 YNFKEQ. The CDR3 extends over 14 amino acids. CDR3 in DNA: TGTGCCAGCAGCCAAGGACTCGACCAAGAGACCCAGTACTTC. Its protein product is CASSQGLDQETQYF.

The chain links TRBV7-9 to TRBJ1-3; TRBD1 might be the D (5 bases). This CDR3 spans 16 amino acids. Trimming shortened V by 0 bases and J by 0 bases, and 9 bases separated the two germline ends. The germline V gene has CDR1 SEHNR and CDR2 FQNEAQ (reference sequence). The CDR3 nucleotides are TGTGCCAGCAGCTTAGCCGGGGGGAGCTCTGGAAACACCATATATTTT. Its protein product is CASSLAGGSSGNTIYF.

This clone was found once. V is TRBV7-3 and J is TRBJ1-1; TRBD1 agrees at 8 bases. The CDR3 runs to 14 residues. V was pared by 5 bases and J by 3 bases, with 5 bases of the junction left unmatched. Germline CDR1 is SGHTA and CDR2 is FQGTGA. CDR3 DNA sequence: TGTGCCAGCAGCGCTCAGGGGGCTGACACTGAAGCTTTCTTT. This translates into CASSAQGADTEAFF.

This clone has only a few counts. The V call is TRBV29-1, the J call TRBJ1-1; D possibly corresponds to TRBD1 (5 bases). Germline CDR1 is SQVTM and CDR2 is ANQGSEA. Trimming took 6 bases from V and 0 from J, leaving 20 bases between them. The CDR3 totals 16 residues. The CDR3 DNA sequence: TGCAGCGTAAGGTTTCGGGGGGGGACCTTGAACACTGAAGCTTTCTTT. This gives the protein CSVRFRGGTLNTEAFF.

This sequence joins TRBV2 and TRBJ2-5; TRBD2 matches 13 bases. This CDR3 comprises 16 residues. Germline V gives CDR1 SNHLY, CDR2 FYNNEI. V gave up 6 bases and J gave up 5 bases; unmatched junction bases: 9. CDR3 DNA sequence: TGTGCCAGCAGCTGGGGACTAGCGGGAAACAGGGAGACCCAGTACTTC. Translating gives CASSWGLAGNRETQYF.

This clone has only a few counts. The chain employs TRBV5-6 and TRBJ1-4; 9 bases fit TRBD1. Germline V gives CDR1 SGHDT, CDR2 YYEEEE. The trim removed 4 bases at V and 7 bases at J, leaving 5 bases unmatched. CDR3 length equals 14 residues. The DNA of the CDR3 is TGTGCCAGCAGCCTACAGGGGGCTGGTGAAAAACTGTTTTTT. Protein product: CASSLQGAGEKLFF.

The chain recombines TRBV5-4 with TRBJ2-2; 9 nucleotides line up with TRBD2. Trimming cost V 0 bases and J 7 bases; bases outside gene matches: 10. This CDR3 region has 17 residues. CDR1 SGHNT and CDR2 YYREEE come from the germline V gene (reference sequence). The DNA for the CDR3 is TGTGCCAGCAGCTTGGACGTGGGTGCGGGGGGGTTCGGGGAGCTGTTTTTT. Translated, it gives CASSLDVGAGGFGELFF.

This clone was seen only once. CDR3 DNA sequence: TGTGCCAGCAGCTTGGGCGGGAGAGGGGAGACCCAGTACTTC. Translated: CASSLGGRGETQYF. The chain recombines TRBV7-6 with TRBJ2-5, with 7 bases matching TRBD2. This CDR3 comprises 14 residues. V lost 3 bases to trimming and J lost 5 bases; unmatched junction nucleotides: 6. The germline V gene encodes CDR1 SGHVS and CDR2 FNYEAQ.

The rearrangement links TRBV7-9 to TRBJ2-7; 7 nucleotides agree with TRBD1. The CDR3 covers 17 residues. Trimming took 4 bases from V and 3 from J; bases not matched to a gene: 15. Germline lookup yields CDR1 SEHNR and CDR2 FQNEAQ (reference sequence). The CDR3 DNA follows: TGTGCCAGCAGCTCTGACAGGGAATGGAGTGGCTACTACGAGCAGTACTTC. Its protein is CASSSDREWSGYYEQYF.

The gene calls are TRBV5-1 and TRBJ2-7, with D perhaps matching TRBD1 (5 bases). The CDR3 extends over 14 amino acids. Germline assignment: CDR1 SGHRS and CDR2 YFSETQ. V shed 1 base and J shed 2 bases, with 10 bases lying between them. The CDR3 coding sequence is TGCGCCAGCAGCTTGACGTGGACACCCTACGAGCAGTACTTC. Residues: CASSLTWTPYEQYF.

V is TRBV13 and J is TRBJ1-2; 7 positions agree with TRBD1. Germline V CDR1 and CDR2: PRHDT, FYEKMQ (reference sequence). This CDR3 region has 15 residues. V shed 4 bases and J 4 bases; nucleotides not matched to a gene: 9. The CDR3 reads CASSSTGTDLYGYTF. The DNA for the CDR3 is TGTGCCAGCAGCTCAACCGGGACAGACCTCTATGGCTACACCTTC.

The chain has TRBV7-2 and TRBJ1-5; D unclear. CDR3 size: 12 residues. V lost 4 bases and J lost 8, with 9 bases in between. In germline, CDR1 is SGHTA, CDR2 FQGNSA. CDR3 in amino acids: CASSYLLEPQHF. Here the CDR3 DNA reads TGTGCCAGCAGCTACCTCCTAGAGCCCCAGCATTTT. Based on the CDR3 plus reference TRBV7-2 and TRBJ1-5, the full variable domain is GAGVSQSPSNKVTEKGKDVELRCDPISGHTALYWYRQSLGQGLEFLIYFQGNSAPDKSGLPSDRFSAERTGGSVSTLTIQRTQQEDSAVYLCASSYLLEPQHFGDGTRLSIL.

V is TRBV28 and J is TRBJ1-2; 9 bases align to TRBD1. The CDR3 has 19 residues. Germline loops: CDR1 MDHEN, CDR2 SYDVKM. With V trimmed by 6 bases and J by 3 bases, 20 bases remained unmatched. The CDR3 loop is CASRIQLGSGTGRDYGYTF. CDR3 sequence (DNA): TGTGCCAGCAGGATTCAGTTGGGCTCCGGGACAGGGCGGGACTATGGCTACACCTTC.

V gene TRBV10-2 combines with J gene TRBJ2-7; the match to TRBD2 covers 13 bases. This CDR3 spans 18 amino acids. The junction had 16 bases not matched to a gene; V was cut back by 7 bases and J by 4 bases. Germline values: CDR1 WSHSY, CDR2 SAAADI. The CDR3 region is CASTTPGLAGWGIYEQYF. DNA of the CDR3: TGCGCCAGCACCACTCCGGGACTAGCGGGATGGGGTATATACGAGCAGTACTTC.

V usage is TRBV7-9 and J usage is TRBJ2-3; D unclear. Deletions cut 4 bases from V and 6 bases from J, with 14 bases between. Per the germline V gene, CDR1 is SEHNR and CDR2 is FQNEAQ (reference sequence). The CDR3 length is 14 residues. The CDR3 bases are TGTGCCAGCAGCTCCCCTCCAGGTCCGGATACGCAGTATTTT. This encodes CASSSPPGPDTQYF.

The gene calls are TRBV3-1 (or the pseudogene TRBV3-2) and TRBJ2-6; 11 bases align to TRBD1. The CDR3 is made up of 21 amino acids. Germline V lookup: CDR1 LGHDT, CDR2 YNNKEL (reference sequence). Trimming removed 2 bases from V and 4 bases from J; junction bases left unmatched: 16. This chain's CDR3 is CASSQSGQGALKRVGANVLTF. The DNA for the CDR3 is TGTGCCAGCAGCCAATCCGGACAGGGGGCGCTTAAAAGGGTAGGGGCCAACGTCCTGACTTTC.

The chain recombines TRBV10-3 with TRBJ1-2, with 12 bases aligning to TRBD1. Germline CDR1 and CDR2: ENHRY and SYGVKD. The ends lost 3 bases at V and 2 bases at J; junction bases unmatched: 10. This CDR3 comprises 18 residues. For the CDR3, the DNA is TGTGCCATCAGTGAATATTGGGGACAGGGGGCCCCAAACTATGGCTACACCTTC. This gives the protein CAISEYWGQGAPNYGYTF.

V and J are TRBV9 and TRBJ1-2; possible D gene TRBD1, 6 bases. The germline gives CDR1 SGDLS, CDR2 YYNGEE. The V gene lost 4 bases and the J gene lost 2 bases, with 15 bases spanning the gap. The CDR3 runs to 15 residues. CDR3 amino acids: CASSLSGARNYGYTF. The CDR3 DNA is TGTGCCAGCAGCCTCTCAGGGGCTCGGAACTATGGCTACACCTTC.

This sequence joins TRBV2 and TRBJ1-5; 7 nucleotides line up with TRBD1. Trimming removed 4 bases from V and 2 bases from J; junction bases left unmatched: 5. Germline V gene lookup returns CDR1 SNHLY and CDR2 FYNNEI. The CDR3 covers 15 residues. CDR3 sequence (DNA): TGTGCCAGCAGTGGTACAGGGGTTGGCAATCAGCCCCAGCATTTT. It codes for CASSGTGVGNQPQHF.

CDR3 bases: TGTGCCAGCAGCTTGGGACTGACCAATCAGCCCCAGCATTTT. The encoded protein is CASSLGLTNQPQHF. This sequence joins TRBV5-5 and TRBJ1-5, with D uncertain. Germline V gene lookup returns CDR1 SGHKS and CDR2 YYEKEE (reference sequence). Deletions cut 0 bases from V and 3 bases from J, with 7 bases between. The CDR3 sequence is 14 residues long.

J is TRBJ2-1 and V is TRBV11-2; no firm D call. The CDR3 contains 14 residues. In germline, CDR1 is SGHAT, CDR2 FQNNGV. Trimming removed 1 base from V and 5 bases from J, with 9 bases in between. CDR3 in amino acids: CASSLAPLDNEQFF. CDR3 coding DNA: TGTGCCAGCAGCTTAGCACCGCTAGACAATGAGCAGTTCTTC.